Each of the 7 T cell receptor beta chains below was sequenced from the same sample in a study of Ad26.COV2.S vaccination and SARS-CoV-2 variants (dated by TCRdb to the early 2020s). Per the publication, the treatment or condition label means: roughly 18 received Ad26.COV2.S at low or high dose, single or two shots; five or six received placebo; per-sample allocation not given. Repertoires of vaccine and placebo recipients were sequenced from samples collected on day 63 after the first injection. Library construction relied on the immunoSEQ multiplex PCR assay. The clones in this table, taken by TCRdb from immuneACCESS, are in-frame only. Not every clone is retained; where verified, under half of the shortfall comes from an unresolved V gene, and the cause of the rest is unknown. The sample profile shows hundreds of thousands of clones; roughly nine tenths of them were found once. The top ten hold approximately 1.5% of the sample.

The sample here was peripheral blood, taken in a trial of Ad26.COV2.S vaccine versus placebo. Receptors were obtained from a person between 18 and 59 years old who received the Ad26.COV2.S COVID-19 vaccine or a placebo.

The J gene is TRBJ2-6, the V gene TRBV2; D is unclear. Per the germline V gene, CDR1 is SNHLY and CDR2 is FYNNEI. The CDR3 runs to 15 residues. V was shortened by 1 base and J by 2 bases, with 6 bases between the two germline ends. The CDR3 is CASSEGIPGANVLTF. CDR3 DNA: TGTGCCAGCAGTGAAGGTATCCCTGGGGCCAACGTCCTGACTTTC.

This sequence joins TRBV7-9 and TRBJ1-2; 7 positions match TRBD1. CDR1 and CDR2 (germline): SEHNR, FQNEAQ (reference sequence). The CDR3 consists of 16 residues. V dropped 3 bases and J dropped 1; count of bases not matched to a gene: 8. The CDR3 coding sequence is TGTGCCAGCAGCTTCGACAGGGCGAATCTTAACTATGGCTACACCTTC. Protein sequence: CASSFDRANLNYGYTF.

As DNA, the CDR3 is TGTGCCAGTACCGGGACAGGGGATGAGCAGTTCTTC. Translation: CASTGTGDEQFF. The rearrangement links TRBV19 to TRBJ2-1; TRBD1 matches at 10 bases. Germline loops: CDR1 LNHDA, CDR2 SQIVND (reference sequence). The V and J ends lost 7 bases and 8 bases, in that order; junction bases with no gene match: 2. This CDR3 spans 12 amino acids.

This chain uses TRBV9 with TRBJ2-3; 8 bases align to TRBD2. This CDR3 is built from 16 residues. Trimming took 3 bases from V and 3 from J; bases not matched to a gene: 9. From germline, CDR1 is SGDLS and CDR2 YYNGEE. The CDR3 DNA is TGTGCCAGCAGCGCAGGGCGGGGGGCGGCAACAGATACGCAGTATTTT. Its protein is CASSAGRGAATDTQYF. The full variable domain, completed using reference TRBV9 and TRBJ2-3, is DSGVTQTPKHLITATGQRVTLRCSPRSGDLSVYWYQQSLDQGLQFLIQYYNGEERAKGNILERFSAQQFPDLHSELNLSSLELGDSALYFCASSAGRGAATDTQYFGPGTRLTVL.

The chain couples TRBV29-1 to TRBJ1-2; 7 bases fit TRBD1. CDR3 length equals 17 residues. V shed 0 bases and J 0 bases; nucleotides not matched to a gene: 10. Germline CDR1 is SQVTM and CDR2 is ANQGSEA. The CDR3 protein is CSVEDYPQGGANYGYTF. The CDR3 region has the DNA TGCAGCGTTGAAGACTATCCCCAGGGGGGAGCTAACTATGGCTACACCTTC.

The rearrangement uses TRBV7-9 and TRBJ2-7, with 8 nucleotides matching TRBD2. The V and J ends lost 5 bases and 3 bases, in that order; junction bases with no gene match: 6. CDR1 SEHNR and CDR2 FQNEAQ come from the germline V gene (reference sequence). This CDR3 comprises 14 residues. CDR3 sequence reads: CASSRTSGDYEQYF. CDR3 nucleotide sequence: TGTGCCAGCAGCCGAACTAGCGGAGACTACGAGCAGTACTTC.

The chain joins TRBV30 to TRBJ2-1; perhaps TRBD2 as D (6 bases). The length of the CDR3 is 16 residues. Per germline, CDR1 GTSNPN and CDR2 SVGIG (reference sequence). The V and J ends lost 0 bases and 4 bases respectively, with 16 bases between them. CDR3 loop: CAWSVRGGKRYNEQFF. The CDR3 nucleotides read TGTGCCTGGAGTGTACGTGGAGGGAAGAGGTACAATGAGCAGTTCTTC.